This T cell receptor beta chain was recovered during a study of radiotherapy plus CTLA-4 blockade in lung cancer. In regard to this clone: Its target is unknown.

Study outcomes and limitations: Researchers report tumor-derived TCR clones expanding in blood after radiotherapy plus ipilimumab.

Here immunoSEQ multiplex PCR was the method, and the copy in TCRdb shows in-frame clones only, minus some. The sample consists of more than 40,000 clones, around 86% of them appearing once. CDR1 and CDR2 (germline): MNHEY, SVGAGI. The length of the CDR3 is 14 residues. J lost 7 bases, V lost 4 bases, and 6 bases had no gene match. This TCR derives from a human donor with non-small cell lung cancer who had stable disease on radiotherapy plus ipilimumab. The source material was peripheral blood, sampled from a patient treated with radiotherapy plus ipilimumab. V and J are TRBV6-5 and TRBJ1-4; 7 positions agree with TRBD1. The CDR3: CASSWPGQPEKLFF. CDR3 DNA sequence: TGTGCCAGCAGTTGGCCGGGACAGCCTGAAAAACTGTTTTTT.